This T cell receptor beta chain was obtained from a study of blood T cells in healthy people across ages (dated by TCRdb to about 2015). At the level of the whole study: In model experiments, roughly one uniquely barcoded TCR beta cDNA molecule per two T cells was captured by template switching. For two donors (one aged 18 to 30 and one aged 80 or older), the study analyzed two additional independent replicas of 1 million unique cDNA reads from the same blood draw. The donors were divided into four age groups: young (average approximately 17 years), middle-aged (almost 40), aged (around 67) and long-lived (82). To avoid experimental bias, donors of different ages were distributed randomly across sequencing lanes. The study measured age-related changes in TCR beta repertoire diversity using deep sequencing normalized with unique cDNA molecular identifiers. Study-level results and caveats: As age increased, observed TCR beta diversity per million T cells dropped in a roughly linear way, and a significant reduction was already evident by age approximately 40. The percentage of naive T cells measured by flow cytometry correlated strongly with observed TCR beta diversity. Because profiling used bulk unsorted PBMCs, naive and antigen-experienced compartments could not be compared conclusively. Compared with the aged group, the long-lived group had more naive CD4+ T cells, fewer expanded clones and increased TCR diversity, a pattern suggesting age selection. Estimates of total diversity from one million sequenced T cells were regarded as lower bounds and underestimates. The CMV infection status of donors was not known, potentially confounding age-related changes in expanded clonotypes.

Donors were a few dozen systemically healthy Caucasian individuals from Russia aged roughly 6 to 100 years. Around 10 milliliters of peripheral blood were drawn from each donor into EDTA-treated Vacutainer tubes. PBMCs were isolated by Ficoll-Paque density-gradient centrifugation, with at least 7 million obtained per sample. Total RNA was extracted from PBMCs with Trizol reagent, with at least 6 micrograms obtained per sample. The percentages of naive CD45RAhigh/CD27high T cells were determined by flow cytometry on a PBMC aliquot from every donor. Receptors were amplified or captured by 5' RACE. Sequencing instrument: Illumina HiSeq 2500. A second PCR of roughly 7 to 12 cycles was performed with a sample-barcoded 5' primer and a J-beta primer mix. A template-switch 5' adaptor carrying 12 random nucleotides introduced a unique molecular identifier onto each TCR beta cDNA molecule. At least 2.5 million CDR3-containing paired-end reads were obtained from each sample. First-strand cDNA synthesis was performed from all RNA using the Mint cDNA synthesis kit, with priming by a TRBC-specific oligonucleotide. After uracil-DNA glycosylase treatment, a first 18-cycle PCR used universal primers M1SS and BC2_uni_R on all cDNA. On the study's bioinformatics: Normalization of each sample was performed by random selection of 1 million high-quality reads, each carrying a distinct molecular identifier. Reads sharing molecular identifiers were discarded rather than binned into consensus sequences. CDR3 identification, clonotype clustering and error correction used MiTCR with a Q25 quality threshold and the strictest error-elimination algorithm. Lower-bound total TCR beta diversity was estimated with a nonparametric unseen species model using Euler transformation. TCRdb redid the processing of the public reads, applying fastp at Q25 and MiXCR, and retained in-frame beta chains. Duplicate CDR3 protein sequences are folded into a single record with the most common DNA and genes. The V and J calls here are based on TCRdb, not the publication. The sample table shows 870,000 or so distinct CDR3 sequences, and about 30% are seen once. The ten largest clonotypes hold around a sixth of the sample.

V gives up 0 bases and J gives up 4 bases, and the segment between their germline ends measures 15 bases. The CDR3, cysteine through phenylalanine, is 15 amino acids long. This entry keeps only the CDR3 DNA: 45 bases, framed from base 1. In the germline V gene (reference sequence), CDR1 corresponds to DFQATT and CDR2 to SNEGSKA. A remark on this clonotype: Which antigen it targets is not known. One base away lies a much larger clone, so this may be a sequencing read error.

The rearranged segments are TRBV20-1 and TRBJ2-5; tentative D gene TRBD1, with 6 bases matching. The specimen was blood. This TCR was sampled from a woman of 80 years or more in good health. The bases are TGCAGTGCTAGAGACTGGACAGATATTCGAGAGACCCAGTACTTC. Its product reads: CSARDWTDIRETQYF.